These T cell receptor beta chains were read from a single sample in a study of early T cells in non-severe SARS-CoV-2 infection. TCRdb re-derived calls from the 5' RACE reads in MiXCR, one entry per CDR3 protein. The sample carries over 50,000 distinct CDR3 sequences, 8% to 10% recorded once. The specimen sequenced was whole blood. These receptors all stem from an adult who was a healthcare worker with PCR-confirmed SARS-CoV-2 infection or an uninfected control (not recorded which). Each CDR3 is given with its conserved first and last residue. Fields, in order: CDR3 length, V gene, CDR3 protein.

>15|TRBV6-5
CASSQLAGGPKTQYF
>14|TRBV20-1
CSAGPVSPNQPQHF
>14|TRBV4-1
CASSQRNSADIQYF
>16|TRBV12-3/TRBV12-4
CASSLTARGAYNEQFF
>16|TRBV3-1
CASSQSGGANLDEQFF
>13|TRBV4-1
CASSQQGLGGYTF
>15|TRBV25-1
CASSERGRRAYEQYF
>13|TRBV18
CASSPISSGELFF
>14|TRBV28
CASRLAGDTGELFF
>14|TRBV20-1
CSAARLAGVNTQYF
>16|TRBV19
CASSIDGGRAANEQFF
>15|TRBV7-9
CASSSDRGLENIQYF
>16|TRBV18
CASSPSPSAGKNIQYF
>15|TRBV10-3
CAISDPGQPNTEAFF
>13|TRBV14
CASSLTGGREQYF
>13|TRBV10-3
CAISGGADYGYTF
>12|TRBV6-6
CASSYPAPPLHF
>13|TRBV28
CASSWDRGTEAFF
>12|TRBV20-1
CSALLAENTQYF
>14|TRBV19
CASTMTVYSYEQYF
>15|TRBV28
CASSPSGQPLREQYF
>14|TRBV20-1
CSARAGFSYNEQFF
>15|TRBV7-8
CASSQGQTGDTEAFF
>13|TRBV20-1
CSTTSGAYNEQFF
>19|TRBV7-2
CASSLSPWSGAMTYNEQFF
>16|TRBV6-1
CASSLAVRSGADTQYF
>12|TRBV29-1
CSVTLGPYEQYF
>10|TRBV29-1
CSGLNTEAFF
>12|TRBV20-1
CSAGGRSYEQYF
>13|TRBV6-5
CASSYGTNYGYTF
>12|TRBV7-6
CASSPTGFEQYF
>14|TRBV7-9
CASSLSSGYNEQFF
>16|TRBV4-1
CASSGVGLGSYNEQFF
>14|TRBV5-1
CASSLEEGAYEQYF
>12|TRBV6-1
CASSRQLDGYTF
>15|TRBV20-1
CSARDYTGGNTEAFF
>15|TRBV18
CASSPPGQITDTQYF
>13|TRBV29-1
CSVVGPSSYEQYF
>13|TRBV25-1
CASSDRTGLEAFF
>15|TRBV7-9
CASSRGTSATDTQYF
>14|TRBV11-2
CASSPLTSGYEQYF
>15|TRBV6-5
CASSLGTLRIDTQYF
>15|TRBV18
CASSPRSGVPTEAFF
>15|TRBV20-1
CSASTGSSGANVLTF
>15|TRBV20-1
CSATRQGISTGTQYF
>15|TRBV2
CASTQQGQGADTQYF
>17|TRBV5-1
CASSLAISGSSYNEQFF
>16|TRBV20-1
CSAVGLAGGVTDTQYF
>14|TRBV5-5
CASSWERDRDGYTF
>15|TRBV9
CASSVDSGAQETQYF
>14|TRBV9
CASSATSTYNEQFF
>13|TRBV6-6
CASPASDTGELFF
>14|TRBV2
CASREQAAGQPQHF
>12|TRBV6-6
CASHGQAYEQYF
>13|TRBV14
CASSPRTEETQYF
>16|TRBV18
CASSPANRGRTDTQYF
>18|TRBV13
CATGPPAGGRARTDTQYF
>16|TRBV28
CASRSGQAIPINEQFF
>14|TRBV6-6
CASSNPGNNQPQHF